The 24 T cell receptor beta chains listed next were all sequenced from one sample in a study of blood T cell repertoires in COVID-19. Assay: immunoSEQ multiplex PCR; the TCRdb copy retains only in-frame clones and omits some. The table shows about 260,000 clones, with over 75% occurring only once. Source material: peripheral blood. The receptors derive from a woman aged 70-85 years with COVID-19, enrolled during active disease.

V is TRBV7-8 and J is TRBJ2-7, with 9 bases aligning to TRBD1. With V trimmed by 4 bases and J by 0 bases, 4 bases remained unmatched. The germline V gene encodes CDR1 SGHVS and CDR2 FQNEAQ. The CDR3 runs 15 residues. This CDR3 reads CASSWGTGSSYEQYF. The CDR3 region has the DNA TGTGCCAGCAGCTGGGGGACAGGGAGCTCCTACGAGCAGTACTTC.

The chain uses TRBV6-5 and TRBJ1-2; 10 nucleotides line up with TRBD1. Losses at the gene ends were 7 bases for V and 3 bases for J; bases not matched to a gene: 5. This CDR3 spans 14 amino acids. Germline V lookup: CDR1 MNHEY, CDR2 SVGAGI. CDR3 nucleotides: TGTGCCAGCAAACGACAGGGGGCAGACTATGGCTACACCTTC. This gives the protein CASKRQGADYGYTF.

CDR3 nucleotide sequence: TGTGCCAGCTCACCGCCCAGTCGACCGGGCACTGAAGCTTTCTTT. This translates into CASSPPSRPGTEAFF. The chain has TRBV18 and TRBJ1-1, with D unresolved. Germline lookup yields CDR1 KGHSH and CDR2 LQKENI. The V end lost 3 bases, the J end lost 4 bases, and 15 bases lay between the germline ends. This CDR3 region has 15 residues. Full variable domain (outside the CDR3, taken from reference TRBV18 and TRBJ1-1): NAGVMQNPRHLVRRRGQEARLRCSPMKGHSHVYWYRQLPEEGLKFMVYLQKENIIDESGMPKERFSAEFPKEGPSILRIQQVVRGDSAAYFCASSPPSRPGTEAFFGQGTRLTVV.

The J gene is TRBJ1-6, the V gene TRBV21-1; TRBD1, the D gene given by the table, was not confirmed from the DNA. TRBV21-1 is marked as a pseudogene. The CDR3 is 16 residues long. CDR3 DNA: TGTGCCAGCACCCAAGGGACAGGGACTTATAATTCACCCCTCCACTTT. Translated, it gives CASTQGTGTYNSPLHF.

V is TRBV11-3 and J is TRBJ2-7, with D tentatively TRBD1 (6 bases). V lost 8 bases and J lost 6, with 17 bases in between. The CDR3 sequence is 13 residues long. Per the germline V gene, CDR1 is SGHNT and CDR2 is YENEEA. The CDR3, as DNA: TGTGCCAGCGCGTCGGCCATGGGGGCCGAGCAGTACTTC. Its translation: CASASAMGAEQYF.

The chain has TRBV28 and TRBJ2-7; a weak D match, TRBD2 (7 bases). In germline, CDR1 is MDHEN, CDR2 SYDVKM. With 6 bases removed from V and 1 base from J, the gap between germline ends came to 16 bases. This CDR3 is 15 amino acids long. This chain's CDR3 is CASSSSGEGSYEQYF. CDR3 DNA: TGTGCCAGCAGCTCCTCAGGGGAGGGGTCCTACGAGCAGTACTTC.

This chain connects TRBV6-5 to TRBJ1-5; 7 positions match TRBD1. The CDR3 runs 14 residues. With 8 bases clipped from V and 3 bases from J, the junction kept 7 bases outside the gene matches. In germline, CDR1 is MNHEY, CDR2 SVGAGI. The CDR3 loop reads CASGPGQLNQPQHF. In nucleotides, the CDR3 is TGTGCCAGCGGGCCGGGACAGCTCAATCAGCCCCAGCATTTT.

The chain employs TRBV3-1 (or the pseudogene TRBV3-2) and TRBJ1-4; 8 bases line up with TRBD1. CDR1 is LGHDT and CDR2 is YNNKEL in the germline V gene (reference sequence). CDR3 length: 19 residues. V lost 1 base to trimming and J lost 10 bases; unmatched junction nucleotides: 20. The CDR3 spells CASSQGASDRGSGLGKLFF. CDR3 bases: TGTGCCAGCAGCCAAGGGGCGAGCGACAGGGGTAGCGGGTTAGGAAAACTGTTTTTT.

CDR3 in DNA: TGTGCCAGCAGTTCGATCGGGACTAGCGGGTGGGTGGCCCAGTACTTC. Protein sequence: CASSSIGTSGWVAQYF. The V call is TRBV28, the J call TRBJ2-5; 12 positions match TRBD2. Germline loops: CDR1 MDHEN, CDR2 SYDVKM. This CDR3 contains 16 residues. V gave up 4 bases and J gave up 9 bases; unmatched junction bases: 12.

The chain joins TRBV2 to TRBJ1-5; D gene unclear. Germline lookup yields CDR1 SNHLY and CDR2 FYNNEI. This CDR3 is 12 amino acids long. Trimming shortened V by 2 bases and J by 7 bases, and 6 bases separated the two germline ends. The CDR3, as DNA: TGTGCCAGCAGTGAACCCCCACAGCCCCAGCATTTT. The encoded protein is CASSEPPQPQHF.

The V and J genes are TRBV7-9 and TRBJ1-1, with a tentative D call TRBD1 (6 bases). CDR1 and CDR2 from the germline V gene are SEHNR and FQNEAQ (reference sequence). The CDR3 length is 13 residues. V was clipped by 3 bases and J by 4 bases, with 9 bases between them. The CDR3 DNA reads TGTGCCAGCAGCTTCAGGGGAACCACTGAAGCTTTCTTT. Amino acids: CASSFRGTTEAFF.

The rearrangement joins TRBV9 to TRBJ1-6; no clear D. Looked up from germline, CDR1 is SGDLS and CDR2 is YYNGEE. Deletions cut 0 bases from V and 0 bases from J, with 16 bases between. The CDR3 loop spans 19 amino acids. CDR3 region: CASSVATEVGSSYNSPLHF. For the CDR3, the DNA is TGTGCCAGCAGCGTAGCTACTGAGGTCGGCAGCTCCTATAATTCACCCCTCCACTTT.

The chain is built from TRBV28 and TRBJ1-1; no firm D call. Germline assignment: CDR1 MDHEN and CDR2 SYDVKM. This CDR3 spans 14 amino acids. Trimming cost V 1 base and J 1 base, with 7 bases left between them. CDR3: CASSLSEGNTEAFF. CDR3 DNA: TGTGCCAGCAGTTTATCGGAGGGGAACACTGAAGCTTTCTTT.

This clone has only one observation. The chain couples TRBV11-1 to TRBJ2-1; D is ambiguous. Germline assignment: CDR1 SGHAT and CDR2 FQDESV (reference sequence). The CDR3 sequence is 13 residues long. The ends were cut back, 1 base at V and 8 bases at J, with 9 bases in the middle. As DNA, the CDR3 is TGTGCCAGCAGCTTAGATAGAATCCATGAGCAGTTCTTC. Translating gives CASSLDRIHEQFF. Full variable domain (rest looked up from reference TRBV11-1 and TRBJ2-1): EAEVAQSPRYKITEKSQAVAFWCDPISGHATLYWYRQILGQGPELLVQFQDESVVDDSQLPKDRFSAERLKGVDSTLKIQPAELGDSAMYLCASSLDRIHEQFFGPGTRLTVL.

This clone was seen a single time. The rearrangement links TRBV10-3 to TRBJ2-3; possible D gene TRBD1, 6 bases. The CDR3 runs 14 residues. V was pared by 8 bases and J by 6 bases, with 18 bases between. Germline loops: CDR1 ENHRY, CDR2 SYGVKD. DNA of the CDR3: TGTGCCATCGGGGGCAGGGCCAGTTCGGATACGCAGTATTTT. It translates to CAIGGRASSDTQYF.

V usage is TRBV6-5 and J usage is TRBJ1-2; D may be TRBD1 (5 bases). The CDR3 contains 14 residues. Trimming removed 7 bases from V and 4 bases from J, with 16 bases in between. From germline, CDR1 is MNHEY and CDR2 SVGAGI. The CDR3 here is CASIDGSGLYGYTF. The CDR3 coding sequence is TGTGCCAGCATCGACGGGTCAGGGCTCTATGGCTACACCTTC.

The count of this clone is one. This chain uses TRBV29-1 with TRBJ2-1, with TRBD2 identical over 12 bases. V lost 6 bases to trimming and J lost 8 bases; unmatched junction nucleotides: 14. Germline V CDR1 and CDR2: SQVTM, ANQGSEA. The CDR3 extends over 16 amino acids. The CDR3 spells CSVDKLAGGRDYEQFF. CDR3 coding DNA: TGCAGCGTCGACAAACTAGCGGGGGGTCGGGACTATGAGCAGTTCTTC.

The CDR3 sequence is CASRGLAGRSYTGELFF. CDR3 nucleotides: TGCGCCAGCAGGGGACTAGCGGGAAGGTCGTACACCGGGGAGCTGTTTTTT. This chain joins TRBV10-1 and TRBJ2-2; TRBD2 matches 13 bases. V lost 6 bases to trimming and J lost 3 bases; unmatched junction nucleotides: 7. The CDR3 totals 17 residues. Germline V gene data show CDR1 as WNHNN and CDR2 as SYGVQD (reference sequence).

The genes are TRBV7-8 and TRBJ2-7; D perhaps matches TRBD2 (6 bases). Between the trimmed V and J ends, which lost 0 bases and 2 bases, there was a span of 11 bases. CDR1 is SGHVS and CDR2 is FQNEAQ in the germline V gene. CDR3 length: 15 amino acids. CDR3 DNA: TGTGCCAGCAGCTTAGCGAGTAGCGGAACCTACGAGCAGTACTTC. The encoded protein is CASSLASSGTYEQYF.

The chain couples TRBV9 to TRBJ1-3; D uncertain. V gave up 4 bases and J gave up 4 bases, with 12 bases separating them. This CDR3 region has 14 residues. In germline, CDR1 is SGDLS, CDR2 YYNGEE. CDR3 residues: CASSPLGGGNTIYF. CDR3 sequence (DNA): TGTGCCAGCAGCCCCCTCGGAGGGGGAAACACCATATATTTT.

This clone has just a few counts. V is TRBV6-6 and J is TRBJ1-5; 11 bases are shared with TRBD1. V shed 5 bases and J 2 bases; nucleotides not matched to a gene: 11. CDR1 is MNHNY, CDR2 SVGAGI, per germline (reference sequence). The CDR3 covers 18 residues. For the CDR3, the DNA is TGTGCCAGCAGTCGGACAGGGGGCGCAGGACTCCGCAATCAGCCCCAGCATTTT. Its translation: CASSRTGGAGLRNQPQHF.

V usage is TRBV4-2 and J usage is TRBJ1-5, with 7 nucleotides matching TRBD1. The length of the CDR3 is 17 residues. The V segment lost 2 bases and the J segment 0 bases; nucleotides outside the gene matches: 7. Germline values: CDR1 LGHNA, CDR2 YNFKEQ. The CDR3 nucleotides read TGTGCCAGCAGCCAACCGGGGACAGCCTATAGCAATCAGCCCCAGCATTTT. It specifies CASSQPGTAYSNQPQHF.

CDR3 nucleotide sequence: TGTGCCACCAGCAGAGGGGGTTCGGGAACTGAAGCTTTCTTT. As protein: CATSRGGSGTEAFF. V gene TRBV15 combines with J gene TRBJ1-1; no firm D call. Germline V gene lookup returns CDR1 LNHNV and CDR2 YYDKDF (reference sequence). Between the trimmed V and J ends, which lost 1 base and 5 bases, there was a span of 11 bases. This CDR3 spans 14 amino acids.

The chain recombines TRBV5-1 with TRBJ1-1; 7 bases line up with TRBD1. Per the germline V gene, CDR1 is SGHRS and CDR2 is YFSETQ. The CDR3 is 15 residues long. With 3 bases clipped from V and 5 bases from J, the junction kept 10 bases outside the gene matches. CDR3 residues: CASSWETGRGTEAFF. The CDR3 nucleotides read TGCGCCAGCAGCTGGGAGACAGGGCGCGGAACTGAAGCTTTCTTT.